A selection of T cell receptor beta chains follows, all from one sample in a study of control samples from healthy donors and cancer patients. The data were produced by immunoSEQ multiplex PCR, yet TCRdb's version contains in-frame clones alone and is incomplete. The sample comprises about 22,000 clones, 75% to 85% of which are singletons, and 27% rests with the top ten. The material sequenced was PBMCs. The receptors were gathered from a man aged 55-75 years with head and neck cancer. Both conserved end residues are part of each CDR3. The order of the fields is CDR3 length, clone size, D gene, V gene, J gene, CDR3 DNA, CDR3 protein. D genes are given only for firm matches. Clone size is given for some rows only: seen once, a few or many times, or a class if the clone is expanded.

len: 15
abundance: .
d_gene: .
v_gene: TRBV10-3
j_gene: TRBJ2-7
CDR3nt: TGTGCCATCAGTGGTGCGGGACAGAACTCCTACGAGCAGTACTTC
CDR3aa: CAISGAGQNSYEQYF

len: 13
abundance: .
d_gene: .
v_gene: TRBV6-5
j_gene: TRBJ1-1
CDR3nt: TGTGCCAGCAGTTACACCCTGAACACTGAAGCTTTCTTT
CDR3aa: CASSYTLNTEAFF

len: 12
abundance: once
d_gene: .
v_gene: TRBV2
j_gene: TRBJ2-2
CDR3nt: TGTGCCAGCACCCCCGGGACCGGGGAGCTGTTTTTT
CDR3aa: CASTPGTGELFF

len: 12
abundance: .
d_gene: .
v_gene: TRBV11-2
j_gene: TRBJ2-2
CDR3nt: TGTGCCAGCAGTTCTCGGCCCGGGGAGCTGTTTTTT
CDR3aa: CASSSRPGELFF

len: 15
abundance: few
d_gene: TRBD1
v_gene: TRBV6-4
j_gene: TRBJ2-2
CDR3nt: TGTGCCAGCAGAACAGACAGGGGGGCGACCGGGGAGCTGTTTTTT
CDR3aa: CASRTDRGATGELFF

len: 14
abundance: once
d_gene: .
v_gene: TRBV14
j_gene: TRBJ1-1
CDR3nt: TGTGCCAGCAGCCCAGGGCGGAGATACACTGAAGCTTTCTTT
CDR3aa: CASSPGRRYTEAFF

len: 14
abundance: .
d_gene: .
v_gene: TRBV5-1
j_gene: TRBJ1-4
CDR3nt: TGCGCCAGCAGCTTGGAGGGGGGCAATGAAAAACTGTTTTTT
CDR3aa: CASSLEGGNEKLFF

len: 13
abundance: .
d_gene: .
v_gene: TRBV7-9
j_gene: TRBJ1-2
CDR3nt: TGTGCCAGCAGCTTGGACGTTAACTATGGCTACACCTTC
CDR3aa: CASSLDVNYGYTF

len: 13
abundance: .
d_gene: .
v_gene: TRBV5-8
j_gene: TRBJ1-2
CDR3nt: TGTGCCAGCAGCTTGGGGGTCGACTATGGCTACACCTTC
CDR3aa: CASSLGVDYGYTF

len: 17
abundance: .
d_gene: TRBD1
v_gene: TRBV4-3
j_gene: TRBJ1-6
CDR3nt: TGCGCCAGCAGCCTCGGACTCGGGACAGGGAATAATTCACCCCTCCACTTT
CDR3aa: CASSLGLGTGNNSPLHF

len: 14
abundance: .
d_gene: .
v_gene: TRBV14
j_gene: TRBJ1-2
CDR3nt: TGTGCCAGCAGCCAAGAAGGGAGAGGTTATGGCTACACCTTC
CDR3aa: CASSQEGRGYGYTF

len: 13
abundance: .
d_gene: .
v_gene: TRBV4-1
j_gene: TRBJ2-7
CDR3nt: TGCGCCAGCAGCCCCCTGTGGGGCGGCGAGCAGTACTTC
CDR3aa: CASSPLWGGEQYF

len: 15
abundance: .
d_gene: .
v_gene: TRBV7-8
j_gene: TRBJ2-5
CDR3nt: TGTGCCAGCAGCTTAGTCCTACCAGACCGGGAAACCCAGTACTTC
CDR3aa: CASSLVLPDRETQYF

len: 16
abundance: .
d_gene: TRBD2
v_gene: TRBV28
j_gene: TRBJ2-5
CDR3nt: TGTGCCAGCAGTCCCGGACTAGCGGGCTACCAAGAGACCCAGTACTTC
CDR3aa: CASSPGLAGYQETQYF

len: 15
abundance: .
d_gene: .
v_gene: TRBV9
j_gene: TRBJ2-1
CDR3nt: TGTGCCAGCAGCGCGGGGACTGGGCTTAACAATGAGCAGTTCTTC
CDR3aa: CASSAGTGLNNEQFF

len: 15
abundance: .
d_gene: .
v_gene: TRBV11-3
j_gene: TRBJ1-1
CDR3nt: TGTGCCAGCAGCTCGTCCGAGCGGGTTAACCCTGAAGCTTTCTTT
CDR3aa: CASSSSERVNPEAFF

len: 13
abundance: once
d_gene: .
v_gene: TRBV9
j_gene: TRBJ2-1
CDR3nt: TGTGCCAGCAGCGCGGGCCTGCTCGACGTGCAGTTCTTC
CDR3aa: CASSAGLLDVQFF

len: 14
abundance: .
d_gene: .
v_gene: TRBV11-2
j_gene: TRBJ2-3
CDR3nt: TGTGCCAGCAGCTTAGATTCCACCCCAGATACGCAGTATTTT
CDR3aa: CASSLDSTPDTQYF

len: 15
abundance: .
d_gene: .
v_gene: TRBV21-1
j_gene: TRBJ1-1
CDR3nt: TGTGCCAGCAGCAAAAAGGACAGGGTGGGCACTGAAGCTTTCTTT
CDR3aa: CASSKKDRVGTEAFF

len: 19
abundance: few
d_gene: TRBD1
v_gene: TRBV2
j_gene: TRBJ2-3
CDR3nt: TGTGCCAGCAGTGCAGAGAGGGACAGGGGGCGTTCTAGCACAGATACGCAGTATTTT
CDR3aa: CASSAERDRGRSSTDTQYF

len: 15
abundance: .
d_gene: .
v_gene: TRBV7-6
j_gene: TRBJ1-2
CDR3nt: TGTGCCAGCAGCCAAGTGGCAGGGGCTGGCTATGGCTACACCTTC
CDR3aa: CASSQVAGAGYGYTF

len: 13
abundance: .
d_gene: .
v_gene: TRBV12-3/TRBV12-4
j_gene: TRBJ1-5
CDR3nt: TGTGCCAGCAGTTTCGACAGCAATCAGCCCCAGCATTTT
CDR3aa: CASSFDSNQPQHF

len: 15
abundance: .
d_gene: .
v_gene: TRBV28
j_gene: TRBJ1-4
CDR3nt: TGTGCCAGCACCTTTGTCCAGGGAGGGAATGAAAAACTGTTTTTT
CDR3aa: CASTFVQGGNEKLFF

len: 14
abundance: .
d_gene: .
v_gene: TRBV11-1
j_gene: TRBJ1-1
CDR3nt: TGTGCCAGCAGCTTAGCAGGGTTAAACACTGAAGCTTTCTTT
CDR3aa: CASSLAGLNTEAFF

len: 15
abundance: once
d_gene: TRBD2
v_gene: TRBV2
j_gene: TRBJ2-7
CDR3nt: TGTGCCAGCAGAGCCGGACTAGCGGACCGGTACGAGCAGTACTTC
CDR3aa: CASRAGLADRYEQYF

len: 17
abundance: .
d_gene: .
v_gene: TRBV2
j_gene: TRBJ2-7
CDR3nt: TGTGCCAGCAGTGAAAGAAGGTCGCGCTTAGGCTCCTACGAGCAGTACTTC
CDR3aa: CASSERRSRLGSYEQYF

len: 17
abundance: .
d_gene: TRBD2
v_gene: TRBV5-4
j_gene: TRBJ2-1
CDR3nt: TGTGCCAGCAGCTTGGACCCGGGACTAGCAGGAAACAATGAGCAGTTCTTC
CDR3aa: CASSLDPGLAGNNEQFF

len: 18
abundance: .
d_gene: TRBD1
v_gene: TRBV29-1
j_gene: TRBJ1-1
CDR3nt: TGCAGCGCAATTACCCGGCAGGGGGTATTGGGAAGGAACACTGAAGCTTTCTTT
CDR3aa: CSAITRQGVLGRNTEAFF

len: 15
abundance: .
d_gene: TRBD1
v_gene: TRBV4-1
j_gene: TRBJ2-2
CDR3nt: TGCGCCAGCAGCCAACAGGGGGCGCCGATCGGGGAGCTGTTTTTT
CDR3aa: CASSQQGAPIGELFF

len: 15
abundance: .
d_gene: .
v_gene: TRBV28
j_gene: TRBJ2-5
CDR3nt: TGTGCCAGCAGTTCTCCAGCAAGGGATGGAGAGACCCAGTACTTC
CDR3aa: CASSSPARDGETQYF

len: 19
abundance: .
d_gene: .
v_gene: TRBV12-1
j_gene: TRBJ2-2
CDR3nt: TGTGCCAGCAGCTTTGTTTGGACTAGCGGGAGGCTGGAGCCCGGGGAGCTGTTTTTT
CDR3aa: CASSFVWTSGRLEPGELFF

len: 18
abundance: few
d_gene: TRBD2
v_gene: TRBV9
j_gene: TRBJ2-5
CDR3nt: TGTGCCAGCAGCGTAGGGGTCACTAGCGGGGGGATCCAAGAGACCCAGTACTTC
CDR3aa: CASSVGVTSGGIQETQYF

len: 13
abundance: .
d_gene: .
v_gene: TRBV6-2/TRBV6-3
j_gene: TRBJ1-1
CDR3nt: TGTGCCAGCAGTCTGGAGGTAGTCACTGAAGCTTTCTTT
CDR3aa: CASSLEVVTEAFF

len: 15
abundance: large
d_gene: TRBD1
v_gene: TRBV9
j_gene: TRBJ2-7
CDR3nt: TGTGCCAGCAGCGTGGGACAGGGGCTCTCCTACGAGCAGTACTTC
CDR3aa: CASSVGQGLSYEQYF

len: 14
abundance: .
d_gene: .
v_gene: TRBV20-1
j_gene: TRBJ1-5
CDR3nt: TGCAGTGCTAGTGAAACAGGCGGCAATCAGCCCCAGCATTTT
CDR3aa: CSASETGGNQPQHF

len: 14
abundance: .
d_gene: .
v_gene: TRBV19
j_gene: TRBJ1-5
CDR3nt: TGTGCCAGTGCAGAGGCGGGTTTCAATCAGCCCCAGCATTTT
CDR3aa: CASAEAGFNQPQHF

len: 14
abundance: once
d_gene: .
v_gene: TRBV2
j_gene: TRBJ1-6
CDR3nt: TGTGCCAGCAGTGAACTCGGGGTGAATTCACCCCTCCACTTT
CDR3aa: CASSELGVNSPLHF

len: 14
abundance: .
d_gene: .
v_gene: TRBV30
j_gene: TRBJ1-1
CDR3nt: TGTGCCTGGAGTGCAGGGCATCGACGGACTGAAGCTTTCTTT
CDR3aa: CAWSAGHRRTEAFF

len: 14
abundance: once
d_gene: .
v_gene: TRBV4-3
j_gene: TRBJ2-7
CDR3nt: TGCGCCAGCAGCCAAGATGTCAGCTCCTACGAGCAGTACTTC
CDR3aa: CASSQDVSSYEQYF

len: 15
abundance: .
d_gene: .
v_gene: TRBV27
j_gene: TRBJ1-1
CDR3nt: TGTGCCAGCAGTGCTAAGCCAGGAAGGCTCACTGAAGCTTTCTTT
CDR3aa: CASSAKPGRLTEAFF

len: 15
abundance: once
d_gene: TRBD1
v_gene: TRBV7-2
j_gene: TRBJ2-3
CDR3nt: TGTGCCAGCAGCTTTACAGGGGGCGATGGAGATACGCAGTATTTT
CDR3aa: CASSFTGGDGDTQYF

len: 14
abundance: few
d_gene: TRBD1
v_gene: TRBV5-6
j_gene: TRBJ1-1
CDR3nt: TGTGCCAGCAGCTTGAGCGACAGGGGGCTTGAAGCTTTCTTT
CDR3aa: CASSLSDRGLEAFF

len: 15
abundance: .
d_gene: TRBD1
v_gene: TRBV19
j_gene: TRBJ2-1
CDR3nt: TGTGCCAGTAGTCTTCCGGGACAGGGGTACAATGAGCAGTTCTTC
CDR3aa: CASSLPGQGYNEQFF

len: 14
abundance: .
d_gene: .
v_gene: TRBV27
j_gene: TRBJ2-7
CDR3nt: TGTGCCAGCAGTTTAGAGGGTCGGGTCTACGAGCAGTACTTC
CDR3aa: CASSLEGRVYEQYF

len: 14
abundance: .
d_gene: .
v_gene: TRBV6-2/TRBV6-3
j_gene: TRBJ1-5
CDR3nt: TGTGCCAGCAGTTGGACAGCTAGCAATCAGCCCCAGCATTTT
CDR3aa: CASSWTASNQPQHF

len: 14
abundance: .
d_gene: .
v_gene: TRBV5-1
j_gene: TRBJ2-5
CDR3nt: TGCGCCAGCAGCTTAGTAGGAGACGAAGAGACCCAGTACTTC
CDR3aa: CASSLVGDEETQYF

len: 17
abundance: .
d_gene: TRBD2
v_gene: TRBV20-1
j_gene: TRBJ2-1
CDR3nt: TGCAGTGCTAGTTTAGGACTAGCGGGAGGAAGTTACAATGAGCAGTTCTTC
CDR3aa: CSASLGLAGGSYNEQFF

len: 16
abundance: .
d_gene: .
v_gene: TRBV21-1
j_gene: TRBJ2-2
CDR3nt: TGTGCCAACCGGGGACTAGCGGGGCCGAACACCGGGGAGCTGTTTTTT
CDR3aa: CANRGLAGPNTGELFF

len: 13
abundance: few
d_gene: TRBD1
v_gene: TRBV5-6
j_gene: TRBJ2-7
CDR3nt: TGTGCCAGCAGCTGGGGACAGACCTACGAGCAGTACTTC
CDR3aa: CASSWGQTYEQYF

len: 17
abundance: .
d_gene: TRBD1
v_gene: TRBV5-6
j_gene: TRBJ2-7
CDR3nt: TGTGCCAGCAGCACCCCCGGGTTCAGGGGGAATACCTACGAGCAGTACTTC
CDR3aa: CASSTPGFRGNTYEQYF

len: 13
abundance: .
d_gene: .
v_gene: TRBV11-2
j_gene: TRBJ1-1
CDR3nt: TGTGCCAGCAGCTTAGACCGTAACACTGAAGCTTTCTTT
CDR3aa: CASSLDRNTEAFF

len: 15
abundance: .
d_gene: .
v_gene: TRBV6-5
j_gene: TRBJ1-4
CDR3nt: TGTGCCAGCAGTTACTCGGGGGATTGGGATGAAAAACTGTTTTTT
CDR3aa: CASSYSGDWDEKLFF

len: 14
abundance: .
d_gene: TRBD1
v_gene: TRBV11-3
j_gene: TRBJ2-7
CDR3nt: TGTGCCAGCAGCGTCGGACAGGGCCCCTACGAGCAGTACTTC
CDR3aa: CASSVGQGPYEQYF

len: 13
abundance: .
d_gene: .
v_gene: TRBV2
j_gene: TRBJ1-6
CDR3nt: TGTGCCAGCAGAGAGGTTCGGACGTCACCCCTCCACTTT
CDR3aa: CASREVRTSPLHF

len: 12
abundance: .
d_gene: .
v_gene: TRBV5-4
j_gene: TRBJ2-1
CDR3nt: TGTGCCAGCAGCCCCGGGAGCAATGAGCAGTTCTTC
CDR3aa: CASSPGSNEQFF

len: 11
abundance: .
d_gene: .
v_gene: TRBV6-1
j_gene: TRBJ2-5
CDR3nt: TGTGCCAGCAGTGAAGTTGAGACCCAGTACTTC
CDR3aa: CASSEVETQYF

len: 17
abundance: .
d_gene: TRBD1
v_gene: TRBV7-6
j_gene: TRBJ1-3
CDR3nt: TGTGCCAGCAGCACTTTCGACAGGGAGGGATCTGGAAACACCATATATTTT
CDR3aa: CASSTFDREGSGNTIYF

len: 18
abundance: .
d_gene: TRBD1
v_gene: TRBV24-1
j_gene: TRBJ2-2
CDR3nt: TGTGCCACCAGTGATTTGAGAGGCGGGACAGGTAACACCGGGGAGCTGTTTTTT
CDR3aa: CATSDLRGGTGNTGELFF

len: 15
abundance: .
d_gene: .
v_gene: TRBV5-6
j_gene: TRBJ1-3
CDR3nt: TGTGCCAGCAGCTCCCGCGGGTTCTCTGGAAACACCATATATTTT
CDR3aa: CASSSRGFSGNTIYF